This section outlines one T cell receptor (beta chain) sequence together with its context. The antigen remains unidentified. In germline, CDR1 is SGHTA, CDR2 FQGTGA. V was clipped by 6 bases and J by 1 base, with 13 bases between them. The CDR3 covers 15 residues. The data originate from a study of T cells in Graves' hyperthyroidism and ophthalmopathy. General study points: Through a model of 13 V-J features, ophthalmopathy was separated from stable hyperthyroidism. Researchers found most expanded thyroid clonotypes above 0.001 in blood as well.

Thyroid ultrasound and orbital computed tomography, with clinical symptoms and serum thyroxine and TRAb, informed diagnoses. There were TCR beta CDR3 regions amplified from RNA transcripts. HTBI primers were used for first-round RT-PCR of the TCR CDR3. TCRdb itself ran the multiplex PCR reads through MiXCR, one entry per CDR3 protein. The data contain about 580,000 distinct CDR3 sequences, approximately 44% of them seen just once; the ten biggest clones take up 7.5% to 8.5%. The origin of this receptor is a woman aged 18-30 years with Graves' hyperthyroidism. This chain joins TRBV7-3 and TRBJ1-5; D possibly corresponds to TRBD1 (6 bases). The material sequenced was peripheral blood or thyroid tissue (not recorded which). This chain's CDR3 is CASRETGESNQPQHF. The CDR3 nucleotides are TGTGCCAGCAGGGAGACAGGCGAGAGCAATCAGCCCCAGCATTTT.